One sample yielded the 2 T cell receptor beta chains listed below, sequenced in a study of blood T cell repertoires in COVID-19. Measured with immunoSEQ multiplex PCR; TCRdb has only the in-frame clones, and not every one. The table lists some 45,000 clones, 86% of them singletons, with 8.5% to 10% in the top ten. Sequenced sample: peripheral blood. The receptors were sampled from a human donor in a cohort sampled during active COVID-19.

In its sample, this clone was seen a few times. This chain links TRBV9 with TRBJ1-3, with 12 bases aligning to TRBD1. CDR3 size: 17 residues. Germline V CDR1 and CDR2: SGDLS, YYNGEE. J was trimmed by 0 bases and V by 5 bases; bases with no gene match: 6. The CDR3 is CASSTRDRGPSGNTIYF. In DNA form, the CDR3 reads TGTGCCAGCAGTACCCGGGACAGGGGGCCCTCTGGAAACACCATATATTTT.

This rearrangement joins TRBV2 to TRBJ2-7, with 7 bases identical to TRBD1. Trimming cost V 8 bases and J 3 bases; bases outside gene matches: 13. The germline gives CDR1 SNHLY, CDR2 FYNNEI. The CDR3 runs 15 residues. The CDR3 DNA reads as TGTGCCAGCCTCTTCTACCGACAGGGTGACTACGAGCAGTACTTC. Residues: CASLFYRQGDYEQYF.